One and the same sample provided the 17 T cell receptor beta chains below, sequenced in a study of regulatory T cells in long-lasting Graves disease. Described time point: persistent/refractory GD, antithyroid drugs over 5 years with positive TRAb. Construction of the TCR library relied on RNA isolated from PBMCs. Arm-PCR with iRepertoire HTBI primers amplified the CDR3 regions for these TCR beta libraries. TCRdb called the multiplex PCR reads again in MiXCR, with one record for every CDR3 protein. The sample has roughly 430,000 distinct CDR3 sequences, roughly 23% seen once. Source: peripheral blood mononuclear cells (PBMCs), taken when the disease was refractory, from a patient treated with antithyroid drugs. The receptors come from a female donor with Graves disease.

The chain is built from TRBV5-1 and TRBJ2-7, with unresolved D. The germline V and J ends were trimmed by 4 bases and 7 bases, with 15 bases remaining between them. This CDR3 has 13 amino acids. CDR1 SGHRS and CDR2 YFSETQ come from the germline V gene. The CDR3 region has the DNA TGCGCCAGCAGCAACAAGACGGTTGGAGAGCAGTACTTC. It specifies CASSNKTVGEQYF.

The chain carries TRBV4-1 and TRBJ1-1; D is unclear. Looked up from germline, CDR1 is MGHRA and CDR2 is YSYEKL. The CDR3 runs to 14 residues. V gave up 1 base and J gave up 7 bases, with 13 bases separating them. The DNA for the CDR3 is TGCGCCAGCAGCCAAGTAATAACAGCCGTTGAAGCTTTCTTT. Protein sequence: CASSQVITAVEAFF.

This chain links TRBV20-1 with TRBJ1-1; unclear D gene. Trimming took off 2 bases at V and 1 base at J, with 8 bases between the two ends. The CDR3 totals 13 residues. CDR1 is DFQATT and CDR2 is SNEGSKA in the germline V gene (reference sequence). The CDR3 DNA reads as TGCAGTGCTAGACCGGATTCGAACACTGAAGCTTTCTTT. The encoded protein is CSARPDSNTEAFF.

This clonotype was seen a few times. CDR3 coding DNA: TGCGCCAGCAGCACATTACTCGCTACGGGCTCCGAGCAGTACTTC. It is translated as CASSTLLATGSEQYF. This chain joins TRBV5-1 and TRBJ2-7; D gene uncertain. From germline, CDR1 is SGHRS and CDR2 YFSETQ. V was shortened by 4 bases and J by 6 bases, with 20 bases between the two germline ends. The CDR3 runs 15 residues.

CDR3 sequence: CASSVAFGTSTDTQYF. CDR3 DNA: TGTGCCAGCAGCGTAGCTTTCGGGACAAGCACAGATACGCAGTATTTT. The chain links TRBV9 to TRBJ2-3; TRBD1 might be the D (6 bases). Germline V gene data show CDR1 as SGDLS and CDR2 as YYNGEE. The V gene lost 0 bases and the J gene lost 0 bases, with 11 bases spanning the gap. The CDR3 sequence is 16 residues long.

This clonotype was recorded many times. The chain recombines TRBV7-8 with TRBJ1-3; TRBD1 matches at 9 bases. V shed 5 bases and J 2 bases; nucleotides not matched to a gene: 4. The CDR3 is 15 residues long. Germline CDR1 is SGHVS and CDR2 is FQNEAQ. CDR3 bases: TGTGCCAGCAGCCCGGGACAGGGTACTGGAAACACCATATATTTT. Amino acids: CASSPGQGTGNTIYF.

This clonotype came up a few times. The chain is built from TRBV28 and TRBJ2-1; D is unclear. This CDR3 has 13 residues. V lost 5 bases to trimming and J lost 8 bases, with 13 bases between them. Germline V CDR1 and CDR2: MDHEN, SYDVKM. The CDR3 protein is CASSLGTPDEQFF. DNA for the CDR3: TGTGCCAGCAGTCTCGGAACGCCCGATGAGCAGTTCTTC.

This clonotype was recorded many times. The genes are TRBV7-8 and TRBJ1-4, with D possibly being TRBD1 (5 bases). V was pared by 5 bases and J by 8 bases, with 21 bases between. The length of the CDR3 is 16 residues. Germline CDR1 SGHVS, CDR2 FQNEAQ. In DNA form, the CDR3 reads TGTGCCAGCAGCCACCCCTGGGGAGGGGAGGGGGAAAAACTGTTTTTT. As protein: CASSHPWGGEGEKLFF.

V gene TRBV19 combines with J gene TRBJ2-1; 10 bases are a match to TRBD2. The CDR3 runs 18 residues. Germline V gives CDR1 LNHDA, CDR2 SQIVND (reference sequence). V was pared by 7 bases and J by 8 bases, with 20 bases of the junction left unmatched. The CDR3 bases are TGTGCCAGTACGGACCTTGGCGGTATAGCGGGAGGTAGGGATGAGCAGTTCTTC. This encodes CASTDLGGIAGGRDEQFF.

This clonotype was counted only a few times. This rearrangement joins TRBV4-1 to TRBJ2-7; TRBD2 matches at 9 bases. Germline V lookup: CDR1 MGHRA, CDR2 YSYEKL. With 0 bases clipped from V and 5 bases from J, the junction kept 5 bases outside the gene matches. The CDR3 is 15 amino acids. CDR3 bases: TGCGCCAGCAGCCAAGATGCGGGAGGGCCCGACGAGCAGTACTTC. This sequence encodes CASSQDAGGPDEQYF.

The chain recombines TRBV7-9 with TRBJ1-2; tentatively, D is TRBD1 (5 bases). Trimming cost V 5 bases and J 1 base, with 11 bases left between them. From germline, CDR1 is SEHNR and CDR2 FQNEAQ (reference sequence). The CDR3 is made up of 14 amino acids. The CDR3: CASSLGANNYGYTF. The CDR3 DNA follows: TGTGCCAGCAGCCTCGGGGCCAATAACTATGGCTACACCTTC.

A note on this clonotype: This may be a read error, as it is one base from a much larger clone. CDR3 sequence (DNA): TGTGCCAGCAGCCGCGACTACACCCCGAACACCGGGGAGCTGTTTTTT. Protein product: CASSRDYTPNTGELFF. This sequence joins TRBV7-2 and TRBJ2-2; perhaps TRBD2 as D (5 bases). Germline V gene data show CDR1 as SGHTA and CDR2 as FQGNSA. V lost 5 bases, J lost 0 bases, and 13 bases lay in between. CDR3 length: 16 amino acids.

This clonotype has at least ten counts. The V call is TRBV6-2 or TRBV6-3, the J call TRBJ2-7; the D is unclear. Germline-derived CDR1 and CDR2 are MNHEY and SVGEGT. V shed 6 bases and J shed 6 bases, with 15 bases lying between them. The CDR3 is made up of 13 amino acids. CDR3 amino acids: CASSPLSPREQYF. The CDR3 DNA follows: TGTGCCAGCAGCCCCCTTAGTCCCCGCGAGCAGTACTTC.

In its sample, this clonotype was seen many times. The chain's CDR3 is CASSLTAGANVLTF. CDR3 sequence (DNA): TGTGCCAGCAGCTTAACGGCCGGGGCCAACGTCCTGACTTTC. J is TRBJ2-6 and V is TRBV7-9; D is unresolved. The V end was cut by 2 bases, the J end by 4 bases, with 6 bases between. CDR1 and CDR2 from the germline V gene are SEHNR and FQNEAQ (reference sequence). CDR3 length equals 14 residues. Looking up the rest from reference TRBV7-9 and TRBJ2-6 gives the full variable domain: DTGVSQNPRHKITKRGQNVTFRCDPISEHNRLYWYRQTLGQGPEFLTYFQNEAQLEKSRLLSDRFSAERPKGSFSTLEIQRTEQGDSAMYLCASSLTAGANVLTFGAGSRLTVL.

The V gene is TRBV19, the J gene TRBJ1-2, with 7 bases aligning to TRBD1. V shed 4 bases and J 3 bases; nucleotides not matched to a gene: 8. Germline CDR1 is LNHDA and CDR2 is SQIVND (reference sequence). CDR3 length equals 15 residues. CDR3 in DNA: TGTGCCAGTAGTACCGACAGGGCCCCCCACTATGGCTACACCTTC. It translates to CASSTDRAPHYGYTF.

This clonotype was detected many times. Here the CDR3 reads CAWSTGRNYGYTF. CDR3 in DNA: TGTGCCTGGAGCACCGGACGGAACTATGGCTACACCTTC. The chain combines TRBV30 with TRBJ1-2; the D is unclear. V lost 3 bases, J lost 2 bases, and 10 bases lay in between. Germline V gene data show CDR1 as GTSNPN and CDR2 as SVGIG (reference sequence). This CDR3 region has 13 residues.

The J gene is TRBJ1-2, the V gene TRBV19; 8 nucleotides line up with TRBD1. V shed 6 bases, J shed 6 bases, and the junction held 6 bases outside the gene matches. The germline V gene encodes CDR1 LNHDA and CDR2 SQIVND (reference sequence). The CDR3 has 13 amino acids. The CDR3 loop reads CASRATGEDGYTF. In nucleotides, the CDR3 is TGTGCCAGTAGGGCGACAGGGGAGGATGGCTACACCTTC.